The rows below give T cell receptor beta chains drawn from one sample of a study of T-cell reconstitution after alpha-beta-depleted transplantation in children. TCRdb analysed the PCR reads with MiXCR anew, one entry per CDR3 protein. The sample records 540,000 or so distinct CDR3 sequences, more than 20% being singletons. This specimen was PBMCs, mostly from graft donor cells, taken 360 days after TCRalphabeta/CD19-depleted stem cell transplant. Every receptor here comes from a boy under two years old who had a stem cell transplant for acute myeloid leukemia, so the T cells may come from the graft donor. Each CDR3 is given with its conserved first and last residue. The D gene is left open where the match is weak. Not all rows give a size; the values are once, few, many and, for expanded clones, a class.

>TRBV25-1|TRBJ2-1|once|TRBD1
CASSDQTGRNEQFF
TGTGCCAGCAGTGACCAGACAGGGCGCAATGAGCAGTTCTTC
>TRBV29-1|TRBJ1-3|many|.
CSVAFGTTSGNTIYF
TGCAGCGTTGCGTTCGGGACAACTTCTGGAAACACCATATATTTT
>TRBV6-5|TRBJ1-1|.|.
CASSYSSDTEAFF
TGTGCCAGCAGTTACTCGAGTGACACTGAAGCTTTCTTT
>TRBV12-3/TRBV12-4|TRBJ2-1|.|TRBD2
CASSLSAGDYNEQFF
TGTGCCAGCAGTTTATCAGCGGGAGACTACAATGAGCAGTTCTTC
>TRBV25-1|TRBJ2-4|.|.
CASRQGNIQYF
TGTGCCAGCAGACAGGGAAACATTCAGTACTTC
>TRBV12-3/TRBV12-4|TRBJ2-7|many|.
CASRLVGAGHYEQYF
TGTGCCAGTCGTTTGGTGGGGGCAGGGCACTACGAGCAGTACTTC
>TRBV20-1|TRBJ2-5|.|.
CSVHLDQETQYF
TGCAGTGTACATTTGGACCAAGAGACCCAGTACTTC
>TRBV20-1|TRBJ1-1|.|.
CSATGQRGAFF
TGCAGTGCTACGGGCCAAAGGGGAGCTTTCTTT
>TRBV20-1|TRBJ2-3|.|TRBD1
CSARQTGSEDTQYF
TGCAGTGCTAGACAGACAGGGTCGGAGGATACGCAGTATTTT
>TRBV6-6|TRBJ2-7|.|TRBD1
CASRPGQAHEQYF
TGTGCCAGCAGACCGGGACAGGCCCACGAGCAGTACTTC
>TRBV3-1|TRBJ2-1|.|.
CARDNEQFF
TGTGCCAGGGACAATGAGCAGTTCTTC
>TRBV12-3/TRBV12-4|TRBJ2-5|many|.
CASSLRTSGETQYF
TGTGCCAGCAGTCTACGGACATCCGGAGAGACCCAGTACTTC
>TRBV29-1|TRBJ1-1|many|.
CSVEAAQNTEAFF
TGCAGCGTTGAGGCAGCCCAGAACACTGAAGCTTTCTTT
>TRBV28|TRBJ2-1|.|TRBD1
CASSFVGQGHNEQFF
TGTGCCAGCAGTTTCGTTGGACAGGGACACAATGAGCAGTTCTTC
>TRBV24-1|TRBJ1-1|.|.
CATSDRPNTEAFF
TGTGCCACCAGTGATCGCCCGAACACTGAAGCTTTCTTT
>TRBV30|TRBJ2-1|few|TRBD1
CAGRDRGNNEQFF
TGTGCCGGCCGGGACAGGGGTAACAATGAGCAGTTCTTC
>TRBV5-6|TRBJ2-7|.|TRBD1
CASSSTGTGFLEQYF
TGTGCCAGCAGCTCAACCGGGACAGGTTTCCTCGAGCAGTACTTC
>TRBV9|TRBJ2-5|.|.
CASSVDSQETQYF
TGTGCCAGCAGCGTAGACAGCCAAGAGACCCAGTACTTC
>TRBV29-1|TRBJ1-1|few|TRBD1
CSVEDRWGGTVNTEAFF
TGCAGCGTTGAAGATCGATGGGGCGGGACAGTGAACACTGAAGCTTTCTTT
>TRBV7-8|TRBJ1-2|.|.
CASSPLDSYYTF
TGTGCCAGCAGCCCCCTGGACAGCTACTACACCTTC
>TRBV29-1|TRBJ1-2|.|.
CSVGGAVRGYTF
TGCAGCGTTGGCGGGGCCGTAAGAGGCTACACCTTC
>TRBV28|TRBJ2-4|many|TRBD1
CASSFGVGQGASAKNIQYF
TGTGCCAGCAGTTTTGGGGTCGGACAGGGGGCGTCGGCCAAAAACATTCAGTACTTC
>TRBV15|TRBJ1-1|few|TRBD1
CATNPGGNTEAFF
TGTGCCACCAACCCAGGGGGGAACACTGAAGCTTTCTTT
>TRBV13|TRBJ1-4|many|.
CASSFRSFNEKLFF
TGTGCCAGCAGCTTTCGGTCGTTCAATGAAAAACTGTTTTTT
>TRBV20-1|TRBJ2-3|once|.
CSAHRATGTLSTDTQYF
TGCAGTGCCCACCGCGCGACGGGCACCCTTAGCACAGATACGCAGTATTTT
>TRBV5-1|TRBJ2-5|few|.
CASSLAIGGETQYF
TGCGCCAGCAGCTTGGCCATCGGGGGAGAGACCCAGTACTTC
>TRBV15|TRBJ2-5|few|.
CATSRDAAETQYF
TGTGCCACCAGCAGAGATGCGGCAGAGACCCAGTACTTC
>TRBV5-1|TRBJ2-7|many|.
CASAYRLSYEQYF
TGCGCCAGCGCCTACAGGCTCTCCTACGAGCAGTACTTC
>TRBV5-5|TRBJ2-7|few|TRBD1
CASSRDSNYEQYF
TGTGCCAGCAGTAGGGACAGTAACTACGAGCAGTACTTC
>TRBV6-6|TRBJ2-4|.|.
CASSRGFYIQYF
TGTGCCAGCAGTCGGGGGTTCTACATTCAGTACTTC
>TRBV4-2|TRBJ2-5|few|TRBD2
CASSQVPGGAETQYF
TGTGCCAGCAGCCAAGTCCCCGGGGGGGCAGAGACCCAGTACTTC
>TRBV20-1|TRBJ2-7|.|TRBD2
CSAAVAGRRNYEQYF
TGCAGTGCTGCCGTAGCGGGGAGGCGGAACTACGAGCAGTACTTC
>TRBV6-5|TRBJ2-1|.|.
CASSIDRSSYNEQFF
TGTGCCAGCAGTATCGACAGGAGCTCCTACAATGAGCAGTTCTTC
>TRBV6-5|TRBJ2-3|.|.
CASSSTSLASGTDTQYF
TGTGCCAGCAGTTCGACAAGTCTGGCTTCGGGCACAGATACGCAGTATTTT
>TRBV20-1|TRBJ2-1|.|TRBD2
CSAGGGGLTYNEQFF
TGCAGTGCTGGCGGCGGGGGGCTTACCTACAATGAGCAGTTCTTC
>TRBV6-5|TRBJ2-7|few|TRBD1
CASSYSDRANEQYF
TGTGCCAGCAGTTACTCGGACAGGGCAAACGAGCAGTACTTC
>TRBV7-2|TRBJ2-3|.|.
CASSLPRGGTTDTQYF
TGTGCCAGCAGCCTCCCGAGGGGGGGGACGACAGATACGCAGTATTTT
>TRBV4-1|TRBJ2-2|many|.
CASSQVGRFANTGELFF
TGCGCCAGCAGCCAAGTGGGACGGTTCGCGAACACCGGGGAGCTGTTTTTT
>TRBV7-2|TRBJ2-1|.|.
CASSSLVLAFGSEQFF
TGTGCCAGCAGCTCACTAGTTCTGGCCTTCGGTTCTGAGCAGTTCTTC
>TRBV25-1|TRBJ2-5|many|.
CASSGIAAGPETQYF
TGTGCCAGCAGTGGAATAGCGGCGGGGCCTGAGACCCAGTACTTC
>TRBV29-1|TRBJ2-4|.|.
CSVVGHLAKNIQYF
TGCAGCGTTGTGGGACATTTAGCCAAAAACATTCAGTACTTC
>TRBV7-2|TRBJ2-1|few|.
CASSLATQTDKFF
TGTGCCAGCAGCTTAGCGACGCAGACGGATAAGTTCTTC
>TRBV20-1|TRBJ2-3|many|TRBD1
CSAQQGARTDTQYF
TGCAGTGCTCAGCAGGGGGCCCGCACAGATACGCAGTATTTT
>TRBV7-2|TRBJ1-2|.|.
CASSPVAVGPYTF
TGTGCCAGCAGCCCGGTGGCAGTAGGTCCGTACACCTTC
>TRBV2|TRBJ2-1|few|TRBD1
CASRTGGDHEFF
TGTGCCAGCAGGACAGGGGGCGACCACGAGTTCTTC
>TRBV29-1|TRBJ2-3|many|TRBD2
CSAAQSGADTQYF
TGCAGCGCCGCCCAGAGCGGGGCAGATACGCAGTATTTT
>TRBV20-1|TRBJ2-5|few|.
CSARDLWGPKETQYF
TGCAGTGCTAGAGATCTTTGGGGGCCTAAAGAGACCCAGTACTTC
>TRBV24-1|TRBJ1-1|.|.
CATSDPQRGTEAFF
TGTGCCACCAGTGATCCTCAACGGGGGACTGAAGCTTTCTTT
>TRBV4-1|TRBJ2-5|.|.
CASSQDEETQYF
TGCGCCAGCAGCCAAGATGAGGAGACCCAGTACTTC
>TRBV12-3/TRBV12-4|TRBJ1-5|.|TRBD1
CSSSLGGGQLQPQHF
TGTTCCAGCAGTTTAGGGGGGGGACAGCTACAGCCCCAGCATTTT
>TRBV29-1|TRBJ1-4|.|.
CSVADEKLFF
TGCAGCGTTGCTGATGAAAAACTGTTTTTT
>TRBV6-2/TRBV6-3|TRBJ1-1|.|.
CASSYAGGEGAFF
TGTGCCAGCAGTTATGCGGGTGGGGAAGGAGCTTTCTTT
>TRBV7-2|TRBJ2-7|many|TRBD1
CASSLEEYRGLYEQYF
TGTGCCAGCAGCTTAGAAGAGTACAGGGGGTTATACGAGCAGTACTTC
>TRBV11-2|TRBJ2-1|.|TRBD2
CASSLYTSGGSVRSYNEQFF
TGTGCCAGCAGCCTGTATACTAGCGGGGGTTCTGTCAGGTCCTACAATGAGCAGTTCTTC
>TRBV24-1|TRBJ2-1|.|TRBD1
CATSDFGDRGYNEQFF
TGTGCCACCAGTGATTTCGGGGACAGGGGATACAATGAGCAGTTCTTC
>TRBV6-6|TRBJ2-2|few|.
CRSGELFF
TGTAGGAGCGGGGAGCTGTTTTTT
>TRBV6-5|TRBJ2-1|.|.
CASSFQGFGSYNEQFF
TGTGCCAGCAGTTTCCAGGGGTTCGGTTCCTACAATGAGCAGTTCTTC
>TRBV27|TRBJ2-2|few|TRBD1
CASKLLGQHRANTGELFF
TGTGCCAGCAAGTTGTTGGGACAGCATCGAGCGAACACCGGGGAGCTGTTTTTT
>TRBV20-1|TRBJ2-5|.|TRBD1
CSARWGQGGETQYF
TGCAGTGCTAGATGGGGACAGGGGGGGGAGACCCAGTACTTC
>TRBV18|TRBJ2-7|few|.
CASSPEQHSYEQYF
TGTGCCAGCTCACCAGAACAGCACTCCTACGAGCAGTACTTC